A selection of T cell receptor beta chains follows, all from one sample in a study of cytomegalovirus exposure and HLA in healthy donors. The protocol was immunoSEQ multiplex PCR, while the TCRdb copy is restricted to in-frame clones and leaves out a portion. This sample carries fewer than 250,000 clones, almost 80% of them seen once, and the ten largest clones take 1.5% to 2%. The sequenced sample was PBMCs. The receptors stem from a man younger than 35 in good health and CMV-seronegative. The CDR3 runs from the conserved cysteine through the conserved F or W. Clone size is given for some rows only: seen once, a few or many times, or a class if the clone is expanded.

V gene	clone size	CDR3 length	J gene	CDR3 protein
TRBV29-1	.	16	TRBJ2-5	CSVPWTSEKGWETQYF
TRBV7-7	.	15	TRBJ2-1	CASSLSGLAKDEQFF
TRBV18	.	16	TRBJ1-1	CASSPNDVIGTEEAFF
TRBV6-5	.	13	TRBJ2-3	CASSEYRTDTQYF
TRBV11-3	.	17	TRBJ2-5	CASSLIRFPQGQETQYF
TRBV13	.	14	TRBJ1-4	CASSARAFNEKLFF
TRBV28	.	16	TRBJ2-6	CASTAGGPSGANVLTF
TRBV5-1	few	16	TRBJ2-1	CASSQAGQGSYNEQFF
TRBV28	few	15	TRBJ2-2	CASSLTQVYTGELFF
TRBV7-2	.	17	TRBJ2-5	CASSLGGGLVYGETQYF
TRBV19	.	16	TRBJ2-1	CASSEDRGSSYNEQFF
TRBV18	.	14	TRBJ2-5	CASSLNPNQETQYF
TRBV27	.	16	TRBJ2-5	CASSLYSSGSGETQYF
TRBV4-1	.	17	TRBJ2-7	CASSQDIVVGGEYEQYF
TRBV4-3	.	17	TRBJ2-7	CASSQDLQGGSGYEQYF
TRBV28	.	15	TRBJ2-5	CASISARGTQETQYF
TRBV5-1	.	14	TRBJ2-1	CASSLGQSYNEQFF
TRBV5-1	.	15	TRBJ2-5	CASSLGLAGAETQYF
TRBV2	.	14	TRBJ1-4	CASSPTMTNEKLFF
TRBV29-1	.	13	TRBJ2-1	CSVVRTSWNEQFF
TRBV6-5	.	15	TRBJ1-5	CASSYSWGVNQPQHF
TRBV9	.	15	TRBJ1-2	CASSGTGGWDYGYTF
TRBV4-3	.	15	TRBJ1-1	CASSQDRTADTEAFF
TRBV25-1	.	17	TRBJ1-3	CASRRGRGGHSGNTIYF
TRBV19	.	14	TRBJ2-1	CASQAGGDYNEQFF
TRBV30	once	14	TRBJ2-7	CASEPPGGRGEQYF
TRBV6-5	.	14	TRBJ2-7	CASRLAGGLYEQYF
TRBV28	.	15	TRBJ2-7	CASSVSSGRVYEQYF
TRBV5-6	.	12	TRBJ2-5	CASSRGGETQYF
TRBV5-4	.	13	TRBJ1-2	CASSLEQGDSYTF
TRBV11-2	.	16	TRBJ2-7	CASSPQTSGSSYEQYF
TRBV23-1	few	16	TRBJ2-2	CASITRTGMNTGELFF
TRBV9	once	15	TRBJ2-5	CASSWGQGARETQYF
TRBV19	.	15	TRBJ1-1	CASSGWEQRGTEAFF
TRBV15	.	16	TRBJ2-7	CATSRDGTAISYEQYF